The 17 T cell receptor beta chains reported below all come from one sample, sequenced in a study of PD-L1 blockade in urothelial cancer. Profiled with immunoSEQ multiplex PCR; TCRdb holds only in-frame clones, not every one. Of under 25,000 clones in the sample, over 80% were seen once. Documented time point: peripheral blood 6 weeks after treatment start. The material sequenced was PBMCs, taken around atezolizumab (anti-PD-L1) treatment. The receptors were sampled from a man aged 45 to 65 with urothelial cancer.

J is TRBJ2-5 and V is TRBV19; 7 bases line up with TRBD2. There are 14 residues in the CDR3. Germline-derived CDR1 and CDR2 are LNHDA and SQIVND (reference sequence). The V segment lost 5 bases and the J segment 1 base; nucleotides outside the gene matches: 4. CDR3 region: CASSPRGFQETQYF. As DNA, the CDR3 is TGTGCCAGTAGTCCGCGGGGGTTCCAAGAGACCCAGTACTTC.

The chain employs TRBV30 and TRBJ1-4; 8 bases are shared with TRBD1. Germline V lookup: CDR1 GTSNPN, CDR2 SVGIG (reference sequence). J lost 3 bases, V lost 0 bases, and 6 bases had no gene match. CDR3 length: 16 amino acids. The CDR3 loop is CAWSVPGQAANEKLFF. CDR3 sequence (DNA): TGTGCCTGGAGTGTCCCGGGACAGGCAGCTAATGAAAAACTGTTTTTT. The whole variable domain, remainder taken from reference TRBV30 and TRBJ1-4, is SQTIHQWPATLVQPVGSPLSLECTVEGTSNPNLYWYRQAAGRGLQLLFYSVGIGQISSEVPQNLSASRPQDRQFILSSKKLLLSDSGFYLCAWSVPGQAANEKLFFGSGTQLSVL.

The rearrangement uses TRBV7-8 and TRBJ1-1; a weak D match, TRBD1 (6 bases). Trimming removed 5 bases from V and 3 bases from J, with 10 bases in between. The CDR3 extends over 13 amino acids. Germline V gives CDR1 SGHVS, CDR2 FQNEAQ. The CDR3: CASSQTGHTEAFF. CDR3 coding DNA: TGTGCCAGCAGCCAAACAGGGCACACTGAAGCTTTCTTT.

The chain recombines TRBV19 with TRBJ2-1; D is perhaps TRBD2 (7 bases). The CDR3 is made up of 13 amino acids. Germline values: CDR1 LNHDA, CDR2 SQIVND (reference sequence). V lost 7 bases to trimming and J lost 8 bases, with 15 bases between them. CDR3 nucleotide sequence: TGTGCCAGTATGCGTTGGGGGGGGCATGAGCAGTTCTTC. Its translation: CASMRWGGHEQFF.

J is TRBJ2-7 and V is TRBV15, with 8 bases identical to TRBD2. The CDR3 runs to 18 residues. CDR1 and CDR2 (germline): LNHNV, YYDKDF (reference sequence). The ends lost 5 bases at V and 1 base at J; junction bases unmatched: 16. The CDR3: CATSRTTLGRGDSYEQYV. As DNA, the CDR3 is TGTGCCACCAGCCGAACTACCCTCGGGAGGGGCGATTCCTACGAGCAGTACGTC.

The chain combines TRBV2 with TRBJ2-4; D possibly corresponds to TRBD1 (5 bases). Per the germline V gene, CDR1 is SNHLY and CDR2 is FYNNEI. Trimming left V 5 bases short and J 1 base short, with 15 bases between. The CDR3 contains 16 residues. The CDR3 protein is CASSPQVLPAKNIQYF. The CDR3 bases are TGTGCCAGCAGTCCACAGGTGCTGCCGGCCAAAAACATTCAGTACTTC.

This clone came up a few times. The V gene is TRBV5-1, the J gene TRBJ2-2, with a possible D match to TRBD2 (6 bases). Germline V CDR1 and CDR2: SGHRS, YFSETQ. V shed 0 bases and J shed 3 bases, with 9 bases lying between them. The CDR3 has 15 residues. Here the CDR3 reads CASSLEGGYTGELFF. CDR3 sequence (DNA): TGCGCCAGCAGCTTGGAAGGAGGGTACACCGGGGAGCTGTTTTTT.

The rearrangement uses TRBV6-1 and TRBJ1-2; the D gene is possibly TRBD1 (5 bases). The CDR3 length is 12 residues. Trimming removed 7 bases from V and 7 bases from J, with 13 bases in between. Germline V lookup: CDR1 MNHNS, CDR2 SASEGT. In DNA form, the CDR3 reads TGTGCCAGCAAGCTTCCAGGGTCTGGCTACACCTTC. This codes for CASKLPGSGYTF.

V usage is TRBV27 and J usage is TRBJ2-7; 7 bases fit TRBD1. CDR1 MNHEY and CDR2 SMNVEV come from the germline V gene (reference sequence). The ends lost 8 bases at V and 1 base at J; junction bases unmatched: 11. The CDR3 spans 15 residues. Written as DNA, the CDR3 is TGTGCCAGCCCGAATCCGGGACAGAGGTCCTACGAGCAGTACGTC. Translation gives CASPNPGQRSYEQYV.

V gene TRBV5-1 combines with J gene TRBJ1-1; no clear D. The CDR3 sequence is 15 residues long. Germline V lookup: CDR1 SGHRS, CDR2 YFSETQ. V lost 2 bases and J 6 bases, leaving 17 bases between the germline ends. CDR3 sequence reads: CASSFEGSARAEAFF. The CDR3, as DNA: TGCGCCAGCAGCTTTGAGGGTTCTGCTCGCGCTGAAGCTTTCTTT.

The table lists this clone with a few counts. The chain employs TRBV27 and TRBJ1-1, with no clear D. Germline CDR1 is MNHEY and CDR2 is SMNVEV (reference sequence). The CDR3 runs to 14 residues. V was pared by 5 bases and J by 0 bases, with 10 bases between. The CDR3 reads CASSALEMNTEAFF. The CDR3 coding sequence is TGTGCCAGCAGTGCCCTAGAGATGAACACTGAAGCTTTCTTT.

This clone showed up just a few times. V usage is TRBV30 and J usage is TRBJ1-4; TRBD1 matches at 7 bases. Germline V gene lookup returns CDR1 GTSNPN and CDR2 SVGIG (reference sequence). V shed 4 bases and J 3 bases; nucleotides not matched to a gene: 5. The CDR3 loop spans 14 amino acids. The CDR3 loop reads CAWNLGTANEKLFF. The CDR3 DNA sequence: TGTGCCTGGAACCTCGGGACAGCTAATGAAAAACTGTTTTTT.

There are a few counts of this clone. The rearrangement joins TRBV28 to TRBJ2-5; 11 nucleotides align to TRBD2. Germline V gene lookup returns CDR1 MDHEN and CDR2 SYDVKM. CDR3 size: 15 residues. The junction had 6 bases not matched to a gene; V was cut back by 5 bases and J by 4 bases. CDR3 in amino acids: CASSPVLAGVETQYF. The DNA for the CDR3 is TGTGCCAGCAGTCCCGTACTAGCGGGGGTAGAGACCCAGTACTTC.

The chain links TRBV19 to TRBJ1-5; 9 bases align to TRBD1. The CDR3 length is 17 residues. Germline V gene lookup returns CDR1 LNHDA and CDR2 SQIVND (reference sequence). After removal of 7 bases from V and 7 bases from J, the junction contained 17 bases not matched to a gene. The CDR3 sequence is CASTTGTGLLGGQPQHF. The CDR3, as DNA: TGTGCCAGTACCACCGGGACAGGGCTCCTCGGCGGGCAGCCCCAGCATTTT.

The chain links TRBV6-5 to TRBJ2-7, with 7 bases fitting TRBD1. Per the germline V gene, CDR1 is MNHEY and CDR2 is SVGAGI. CDR3 size: 16 residues. V lost 4 bases to trimming and J lost 2 bases; unmatched junction nucleotides: 11. The CDR3 is CASSFNTGVGAYEQYV. The CDR3 coding sequence is TGTGCCAGCAGTTTCAATACAGGGGTTGGGGCCTACGAGCAGTACGTC.

This chain links TRBV7-8 with TRBJ2-5; no reliable D call. The germline V gene encodes CDR1 SGHVS and CDR2 FQNEAQ. The CDR3 runs 14 residues. V was shortened by 3 bases and J by 1 base, with 9 bases between the two germline ends. This CDR3 is CASSLPWAQETQYF. The CDR3 bases are TGTGCCAGCAGCTTGCCCTGGGCCCAAGAGACCCAGTACTTC.

V usage is TRBV6-5 and J usage is TRBJ2-1, with TRBD1 matching 8 bases. CDR1 is MNHEY and CDR2 is SVGAGI in the germline V gene. Losses at the gene ends were 4 bases for V and 7 bases for J; bases not matched to a gene: 12. The CDR3 sequence is 16 residues long. The DNA for the CDR3 is TGTGCCAGCAGTTCTCAGGGACAGGCCCCACAGAATGAGCAGTTCTTC. As protein: CASSSQGQAPQNEQFF.